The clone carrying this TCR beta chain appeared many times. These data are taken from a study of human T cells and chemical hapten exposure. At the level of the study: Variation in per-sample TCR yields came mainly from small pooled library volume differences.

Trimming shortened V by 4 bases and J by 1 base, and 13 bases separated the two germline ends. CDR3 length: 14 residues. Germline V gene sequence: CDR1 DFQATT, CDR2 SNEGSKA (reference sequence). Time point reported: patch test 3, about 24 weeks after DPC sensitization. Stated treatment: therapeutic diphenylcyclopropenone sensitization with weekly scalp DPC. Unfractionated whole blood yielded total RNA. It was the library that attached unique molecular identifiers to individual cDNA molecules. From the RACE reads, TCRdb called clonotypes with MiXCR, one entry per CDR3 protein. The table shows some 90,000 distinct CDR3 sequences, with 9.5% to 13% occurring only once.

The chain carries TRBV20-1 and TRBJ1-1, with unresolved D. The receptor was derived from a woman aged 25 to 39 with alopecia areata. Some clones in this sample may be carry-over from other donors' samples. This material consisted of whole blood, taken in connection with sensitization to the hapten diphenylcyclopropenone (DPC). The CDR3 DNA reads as TGCAGTGCTAACCAGGCGGCAGCGAACACTGAAGCTTTCTTT. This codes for CSANQAAANTEAFF.